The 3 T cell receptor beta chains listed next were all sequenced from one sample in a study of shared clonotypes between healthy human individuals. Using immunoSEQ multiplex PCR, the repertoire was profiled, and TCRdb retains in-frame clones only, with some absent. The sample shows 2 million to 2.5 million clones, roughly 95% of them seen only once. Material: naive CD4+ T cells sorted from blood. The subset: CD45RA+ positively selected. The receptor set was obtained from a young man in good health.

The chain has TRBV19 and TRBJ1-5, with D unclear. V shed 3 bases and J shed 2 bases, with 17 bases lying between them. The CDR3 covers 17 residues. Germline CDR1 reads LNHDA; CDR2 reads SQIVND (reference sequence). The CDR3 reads CASSIFSIDGRNQPQHF. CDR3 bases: TGTGCCAGTAGTATCTTTTCGATCGACGGACGCAATCAGCCCCAGCATTTT.

The chain's CDR3 is CASSDQDYNEQFF. The CDR3 bases are TGTGCCAGCAGTGACCAGGACTACAATGAGCAGTTCTTC. The genes are TRBV2 and TRBJ2-1; D is unclear. Germline CDR1 and CDR2: SNHLY and FYNNEI. V was shortened by 3 bases and J by 3 bases, with 6 bases between the two germline ends. CDR3 size: 13 residues. The complete variable domain, with remaining parts taken from reference TRBV2 and TRBJ2-1, reads EPEVTQTPSHQVTQMGQEVILRCVPISNHLYFYWYRQILGQKVEFLVSFYNNEISEKSEIFDDQFSVERPDGSNFTLKIRSTKLEDSAMYFCASSDQDYNEQFFGPGTRLTVL.

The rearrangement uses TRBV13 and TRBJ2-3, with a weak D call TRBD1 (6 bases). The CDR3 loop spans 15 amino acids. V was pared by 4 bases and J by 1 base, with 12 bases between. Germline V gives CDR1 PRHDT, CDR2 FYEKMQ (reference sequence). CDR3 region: CASSSGQKGTDTQYF. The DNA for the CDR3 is TGTGCCAGCAGCTCAGGACAGAAAGGCACAGATACGCAGTATTTT.